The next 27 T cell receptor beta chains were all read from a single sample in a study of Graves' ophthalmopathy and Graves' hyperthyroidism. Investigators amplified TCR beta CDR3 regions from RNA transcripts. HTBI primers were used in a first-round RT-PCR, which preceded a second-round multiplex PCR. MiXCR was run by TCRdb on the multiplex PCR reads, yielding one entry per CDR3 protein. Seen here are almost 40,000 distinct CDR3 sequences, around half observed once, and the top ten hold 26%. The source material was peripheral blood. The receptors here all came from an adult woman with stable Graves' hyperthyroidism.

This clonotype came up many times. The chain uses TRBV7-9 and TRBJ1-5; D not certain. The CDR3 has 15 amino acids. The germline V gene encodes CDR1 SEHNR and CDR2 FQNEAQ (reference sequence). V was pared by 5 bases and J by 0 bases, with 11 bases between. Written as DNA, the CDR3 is TGTGCCAGCAGCCCCCCGGGCGGTAGCAATCAGCCCCAGCATTTT. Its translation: CASSPPGGSNQPQHF.

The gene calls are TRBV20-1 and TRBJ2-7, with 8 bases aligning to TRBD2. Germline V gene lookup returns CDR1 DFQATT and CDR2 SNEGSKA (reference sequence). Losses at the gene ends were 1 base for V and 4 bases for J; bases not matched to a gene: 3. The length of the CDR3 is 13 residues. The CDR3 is CSARGPSGYEQYF. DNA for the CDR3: TGCAGTGCTAGAGGGCCTAGCGGGTACGAGCAGTACTTC.

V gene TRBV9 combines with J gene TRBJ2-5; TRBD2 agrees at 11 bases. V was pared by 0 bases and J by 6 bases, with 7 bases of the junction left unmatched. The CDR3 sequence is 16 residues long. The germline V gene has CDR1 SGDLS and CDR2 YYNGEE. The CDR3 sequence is CASSVGLAGGPQTQYF. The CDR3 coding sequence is TGTGCCAGCAGCGTAGGATTAGCGGGAGGGCCGCAGACCCAGTACTTC.

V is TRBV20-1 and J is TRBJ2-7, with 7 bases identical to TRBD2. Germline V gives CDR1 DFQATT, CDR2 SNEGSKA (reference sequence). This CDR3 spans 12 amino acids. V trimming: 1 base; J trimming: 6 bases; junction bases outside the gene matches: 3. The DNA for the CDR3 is TGCAGTGCTAGAGTTTCGGGGGGCGAGCAGTACTTC. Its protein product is CSARVSGGEQYF.

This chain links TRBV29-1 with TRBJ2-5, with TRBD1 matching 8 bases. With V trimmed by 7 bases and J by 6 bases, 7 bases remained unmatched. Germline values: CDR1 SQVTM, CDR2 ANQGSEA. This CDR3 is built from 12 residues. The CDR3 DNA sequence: TGCAGCGCTGACAGGGGAGGACAGACCCAGTACTTC. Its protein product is CSADRGGQTQYF.

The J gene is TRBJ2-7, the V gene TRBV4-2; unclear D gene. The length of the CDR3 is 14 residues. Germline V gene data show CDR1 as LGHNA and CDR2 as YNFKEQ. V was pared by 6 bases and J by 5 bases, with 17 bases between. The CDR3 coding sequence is TGTGCCAGCAGACCTGGGCGCAGGAGCGACGAGCAGTACTTC. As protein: CASRPGRRSDEQYF.

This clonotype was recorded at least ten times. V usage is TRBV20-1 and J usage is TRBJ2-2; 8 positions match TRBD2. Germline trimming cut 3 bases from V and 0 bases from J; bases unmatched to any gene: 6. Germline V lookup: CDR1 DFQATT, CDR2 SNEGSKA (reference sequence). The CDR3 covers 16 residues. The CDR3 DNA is TGCAGTGCTAGGCCCCCGGGACTAGCGAACACCGGGGAGCTGTTTTTT. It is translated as CSARPPGLANTGELFF.

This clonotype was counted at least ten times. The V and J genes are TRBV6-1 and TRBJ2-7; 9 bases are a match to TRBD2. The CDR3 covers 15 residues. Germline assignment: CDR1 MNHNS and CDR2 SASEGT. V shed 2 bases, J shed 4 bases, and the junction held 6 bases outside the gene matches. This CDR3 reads CASSELASGTYEQYF. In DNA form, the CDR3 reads TGTGCCAGCAGTGAACTGGCTAGCGGGACGTACGAGCAGTACTTC.

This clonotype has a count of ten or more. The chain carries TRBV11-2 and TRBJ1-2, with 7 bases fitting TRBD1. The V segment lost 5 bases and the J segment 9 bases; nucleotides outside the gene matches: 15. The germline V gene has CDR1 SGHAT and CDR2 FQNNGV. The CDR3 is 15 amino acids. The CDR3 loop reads CASSHRGWVTGRYTF. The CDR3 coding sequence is TGTGCCAGCAGCCACAGGGGCTGGGTGACTGGTCGCTACACCTTC.

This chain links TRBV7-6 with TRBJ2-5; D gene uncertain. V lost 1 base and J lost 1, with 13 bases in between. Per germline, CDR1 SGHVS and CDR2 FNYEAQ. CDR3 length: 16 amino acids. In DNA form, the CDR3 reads TGTGCCAGCAGCTTAGGATCTTTGAGGAGCCAAGAGACCCAGTACTTC. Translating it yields CASSLGSLRSQETQYF.

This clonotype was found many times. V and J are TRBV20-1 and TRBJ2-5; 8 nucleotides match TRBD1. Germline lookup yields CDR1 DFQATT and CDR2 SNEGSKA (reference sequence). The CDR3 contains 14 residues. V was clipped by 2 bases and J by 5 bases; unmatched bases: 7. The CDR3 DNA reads TGCAGTGCTAGATCCGACAGGGGTGGCGAGACCCAGTACTTC. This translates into CSARSDRGGETQYF.

The CDR3 protein is CASSLTSGRPQETQYF. Here the CDR3 DNA reads TGTGCCAGCAGCTTAACTAGCGGGAGACCCCAAGAGACCCAGTACTTC. The V and J genes are TRBV7-3 and TRBJ2-5, with TRBD2 matching 9 bases. V lost 0 bases to trimming and J lost 1 base; unmatched junction nucleotides: 3. CDR1 and CDR2 from the germline V gene are SGHTA and FQGTGA. The CDR3 runs to 16 residues.

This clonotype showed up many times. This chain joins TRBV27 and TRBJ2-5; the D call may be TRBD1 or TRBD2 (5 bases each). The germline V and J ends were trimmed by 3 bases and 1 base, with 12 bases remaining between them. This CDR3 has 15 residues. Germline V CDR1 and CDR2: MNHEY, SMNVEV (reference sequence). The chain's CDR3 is CASSFSGRTQETQYF. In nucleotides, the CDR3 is TGTGCCAGCAGTTTCTCGGGGCGTACCCAAGAGACCCAGTACTTC.

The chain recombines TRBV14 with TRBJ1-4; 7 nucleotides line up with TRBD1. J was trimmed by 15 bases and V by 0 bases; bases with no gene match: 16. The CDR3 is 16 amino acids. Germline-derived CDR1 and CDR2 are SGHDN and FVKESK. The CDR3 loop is CASSQDSGTVRLIVFF. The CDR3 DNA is TGTGCCAGCAGCCAAGATTCCGGGACAGTGAGACTCATAGTGTTTTTT.

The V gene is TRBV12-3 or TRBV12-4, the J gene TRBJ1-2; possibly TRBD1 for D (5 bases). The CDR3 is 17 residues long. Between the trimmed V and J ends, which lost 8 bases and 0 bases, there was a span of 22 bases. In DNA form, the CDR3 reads TGTGCCAGCTCACTGTCCGGGACCCCACTTTCTAACTATGGCTACACCTTC. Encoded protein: CASSLSGTPLSNYGYTF.

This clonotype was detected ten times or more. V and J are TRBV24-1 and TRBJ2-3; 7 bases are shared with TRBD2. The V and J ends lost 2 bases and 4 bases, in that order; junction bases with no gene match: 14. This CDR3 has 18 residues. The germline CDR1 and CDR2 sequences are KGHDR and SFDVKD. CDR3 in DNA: TGTGCCACCAGTGATTGGGGGGGACGGACTCAATCCCCAGATACGCAGTATTTT. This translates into CATSDWGGRTQSPDTQYF.

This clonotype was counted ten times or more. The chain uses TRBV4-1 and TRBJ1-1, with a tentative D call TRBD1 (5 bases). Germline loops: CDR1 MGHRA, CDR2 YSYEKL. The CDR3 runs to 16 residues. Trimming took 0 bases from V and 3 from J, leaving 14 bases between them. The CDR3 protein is CASSQDRGAGDTEAFF. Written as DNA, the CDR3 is TGCGCCAGCAGCCAAGACCGAGGCGCGGGGGACACTGAAGCTTTCTTT.

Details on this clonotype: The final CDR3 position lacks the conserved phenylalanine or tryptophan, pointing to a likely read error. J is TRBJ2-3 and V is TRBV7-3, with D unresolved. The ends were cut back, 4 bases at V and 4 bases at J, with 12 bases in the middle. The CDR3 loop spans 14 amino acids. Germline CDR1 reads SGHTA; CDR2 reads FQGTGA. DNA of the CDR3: TGTGCCAGCAGCTCCCAGGTGCAGGCAGATACGCAGTATTTA. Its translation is CASSSQVQADTQYL.

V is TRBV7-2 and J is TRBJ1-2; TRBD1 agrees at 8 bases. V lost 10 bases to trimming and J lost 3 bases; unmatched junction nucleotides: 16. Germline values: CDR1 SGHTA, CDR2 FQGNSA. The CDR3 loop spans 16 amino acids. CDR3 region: CATFGGQEGDYYGYTF. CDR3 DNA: TGTGCCACATTCGGGGGACAGGAAGGGGACTACTATGGCTACACCTTC.

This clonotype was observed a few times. This CDR3 is CASSAQGYTEAFF. CDR3 bases: TGTGCCAGCAGCGCCCAGGGGTACACTGAAGCTTTCTTT. The chain uses TRBV9 and TRBJ1-1; a weak D match, TRBD1 (6 bases). The CDR3 runs 13 residues. The V end lost 3 bases, the J end lost 3 bases, and 9 bases lay between the germline ends. In germline, CDR1 is SGDLS, CDR2 YYNGEE.

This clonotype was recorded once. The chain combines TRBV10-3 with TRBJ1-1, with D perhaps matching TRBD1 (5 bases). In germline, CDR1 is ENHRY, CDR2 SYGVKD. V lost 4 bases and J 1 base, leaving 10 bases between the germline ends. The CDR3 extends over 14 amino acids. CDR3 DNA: TGTGCCATCAGTGGGGGCAGGGCGAACACTGAAGCTTTCTTT. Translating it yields CAISGGRANTEAFF.

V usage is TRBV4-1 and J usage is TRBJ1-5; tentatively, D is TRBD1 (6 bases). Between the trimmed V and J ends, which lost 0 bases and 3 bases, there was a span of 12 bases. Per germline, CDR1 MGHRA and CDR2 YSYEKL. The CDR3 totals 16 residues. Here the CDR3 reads CASSQDPGAPNQPQHF. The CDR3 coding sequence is TGCGCCAGCAGCCAAGACCCGGGGGCCCCCAATCAGCCCCAGCATTTT.

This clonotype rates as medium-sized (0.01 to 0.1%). In DNA form, the CDR3 reads TGTGCCAGCAGTTCCGGCGGGGGATCTGGGGCCAACGTCCTGACTTTC. Amino acid sequence: CASSSGGGSGANVLTF. The chain is built from TRBV25-1 and TRBJ2-6, with TRBD2 matching over 7 bases. The CDR3 contains 16 residues. The germline V gene has CDR1 MGHDK and CDR2 SYGVNS. Unmatched junction bases numbered 5, after V lost 5 bases and J lost 1 base. Using reference TRBV25-1 and TRBJ2-6 for the parts outside the CDR3, the full variable domain is EADIYQTPRYLVIGTGKKITLECSQTMGHDKMYWYQQDPGMELHLIHYSYGVNSTEKGDLSSESTVSRIRTEHFPLTLESARPSHTSQYLCASSSGGGSGANVLTFGAGSRLTVL.

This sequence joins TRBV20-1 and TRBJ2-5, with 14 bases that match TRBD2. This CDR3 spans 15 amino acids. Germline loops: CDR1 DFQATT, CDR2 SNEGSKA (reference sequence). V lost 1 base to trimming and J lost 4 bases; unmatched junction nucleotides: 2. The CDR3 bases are TGCAGTGCTAGAGTAGGGACTAGCGGGAGAGAGACCCAGTACTTC. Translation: CSARVGTSGRETQYF.

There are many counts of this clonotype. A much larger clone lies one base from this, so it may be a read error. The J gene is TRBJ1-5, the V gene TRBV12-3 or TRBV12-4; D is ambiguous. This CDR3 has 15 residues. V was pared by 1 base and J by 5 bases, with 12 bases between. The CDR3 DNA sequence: TGTGCCAGCAGTTTAGAGGCGGATAGATATCAGCCCCAGCATTTT. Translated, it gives CASSLEADRYQPQHF.

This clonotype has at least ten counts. The CDR3 region is CSDSRTGGLDTEAFF. Written as DNA, the CDR3 is TGCAGCGACTCCAGGACAGGGGGCTTAGACACTGAAGCTTTCTTT. The J gene is TRBJ1-1, the V gene TRBV29-1; 11 bases map to TRBD1. CDR1 SQVTM and CDR2 ANQGSEA come from the germline V gene. The J segment lost 3 bases and the V segment lost 7 bases, leaving 10 bases of the junction unmatched. The CDR3 has 15 residues.

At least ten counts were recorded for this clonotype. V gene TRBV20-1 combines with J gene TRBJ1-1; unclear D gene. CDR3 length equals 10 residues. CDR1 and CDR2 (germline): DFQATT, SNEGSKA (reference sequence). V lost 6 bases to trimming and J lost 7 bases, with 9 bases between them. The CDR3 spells CSARSGEAFF. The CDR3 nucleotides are TGCAGTGCCCGGTCCGGTGAAGCTTTCTTT.